This T cell receptor beta chain was sequenced during a study of T cell changes during pregnancy in multiple sclerosis (dated by TCRdb to the late 2010s). Regarding the research as a whole: The study examined how the T cell repertoire changed over the course of pregnancy in women with multiple sclerosis.

The method was the immunoSEQ multiplex PCR assay. In its TCRdb copy, this immuneACCESS table keeps in-frame sequences only and misses some clones. Where compared with another copy, unresolved V genes explain less than half of these, and the others have no known cause. Across this sample there are about 29,000 clones, with around 90% seen only once. The leading ten clones occupy approximately 6% of the sample. As encoded in the germline V gene (reference sequence), CDR1 is MNHEY while CDR2 is SMNVEV. Its CDR3 holds 13 amino acids, cysteine through phenylalanine. The kept DNA is CDR3 alone, 39 bases in frame from the first base. V loses 5 bases, J loses 6 bases, and the germline ends lie 11 bases apart. This clone is labeled medium-sized (0.01 to 0.1%). Its antigen has not been determined. It has no much larger one-base neighbor in the sample; base qualities were not kept.

The source material was CD8+ T cells from peripheral blood mononuclear cells, sampled before pregnancy. The chain joins TRBV27 to TRBJ1-5; confidence is insufficient to name the D gene. The receptor comes from a female donor with multiple sclerosis, enrolled in a pregnancy study. CDR3 loop: CASSPLSFQPQHF. Here is the DNA: TGTGCCAGCAGTCCCCTCTCCTTTCAGCCCCAGCATTTT.